The next 11 T cell receptor beta chains were all read from a single sample in a study of CD8 T cells in ankylosing spondylitis (dated by TCRdb to the late 2010s). The library was obtained by 5' RACE. For sequencing, an Illumina HiSeq 2500 was employed. The public reads were run again by TCRdb, first through fastp at Q25 and then through MiXCR, and only productive beta chains were kept. Each entry is one CDR3 protein sequence, shown with its most common DNA and genes. The sample has more than 110,000 distinct CDR3 sequences on record, roughly 8% of them singletons. The ten largest clones represent roughly 8% of the sample. Material for sequencing was synovial fluid, either unsorted or a sorted T cell fraction (not recorded which). The receptor set was obtained from a male donor with ankylosing spondylitis.

This clonotype appeared many times. This chain links TRBV5-1 with TRBJ1-4; 9 bases map to TRBD1. The CDR3 loop spans 15 amino acids. The germline gives CDR1 SGHRS, CDR2 YFSETQ. J was trimmed by 7 bases and V by 0 bases; bases with no gene match: 4. CDR3 nucleotides: TGCGCCAGCAGCTTGGTCGGGACAGGGCTTGAAAAACTGTTTTTT. This codes for CASSLVGTGLEKLFF.

The gene calls are TRBV20-1 and TRBJ2-7, with a weak D call TRBD2 (6 bases). Trimming removed 2 bases at V and 0 bases at J, with 11 bases between. This CDR3 comprises 14 residues. Germline V gene sequence: CDR1 DFQATT, CDR2 SNEGSKA (reference sequence). The CDR3: CSARMGGSSYEQYF. Here the CDR3 DNA reads TGCAGTGCTAGAATGGGGGGTAGCTCCTACGAGCAGTACTTC.

At least ten counts were recorded for this clonotype. The chain couples TRBV29-1 to TRBJ2-5, with 8 bases that match TRBD1. CDR3 length: 12 amino acids. Germline lookup yields CDR1 SQVTM and CDR2 ANQGSEA. After removal of 7 bases from V and 4 bases from J, the junction contained 5 bases not matched to a gene. For the CDR3, the DNA is TGCAGCGCATTGACAGGGGTAGAGACCCAGTACTTC. This translates into CSALTGVETQYF. Full variable domain (rest looked up from reference TRBV29-1 and TRBJ2-5): SAVISQKPSRDICQRGTSLTIQCQVDSQVTMMFWYRQQPGQSLTLIATANQGSEATYESGFVIDKFPISRPNLTFSTLTVSNMSPEDSSIYLCSALTGVETQYFGPGTRLLVL.

CDR3 protein: CASSHPDREQETQYF. CDR3 bases: TGTGCCAGCAGCCACCCGGACAGGGAGCAAGAGACCCAGTACTTC. The rearrangement uses TRBV3-1 and TRBJ2-5; 8 bases align to TRBD1. V shed 3 bases and J 2 bases; nucleotides not matched to a gene: 5. Germline V gene lookup returns CDR1 LGHDT and CDR2 YNNKEL (reference sequence). The CDR3 contains 15 residues.

This clonotype has ten or more counts. V is TRBV5-1 and J is TRBJ2-7, with 8 positions matching TRBD1. Germline V lookup: CDR1 SGHRS, CDR2 YFSETQ. The CDR3 covers 14 residues. The V segment lost 4 bases and the J segment 3 bases; nucleotides outside the gene matches: 6. As DNA, the CDR3 is TGCGCCAGCAGCAGAACAGGGGGGTTCTACGAGCAGTACTTC. Translated, it gives CASSRTGGFYEQYF.

This clonotype was seen a few times. The genes are TRBV11-2 and TRBJ2-7, with D uncertain. CDR1 is SGHAT and CDR2 is FQNNGV in the germline V gene. Between the trimmed V and J ends, which lost 5 bases and 0 bases, there was a span of 17 bases. This CDR3 contains 16 residues. CDR3: CASSPHAAVSSYEQYF. The CDR3 DNA sequence: TGTGCCAGCAGCCCCCACGCGGCGGTTAGCTCCTACGAGCAGTACTTC.

The chain combines TRBV24-1 with TRBJ1-2, with 11 bases identical to TRBD1. Germline V lookup: CDR1 KGHDR, CDR2 SFDVKD. With 5 bases clipped from V and 6 bases from J, the junction kept 7 bases outside the gene matches. This CDR3 contains 15 residues. The CDR3 DNA sequence: TGTGCCACCAGTGCCCAGGGGACAGGGGGAGATGGCTACACCTTC. It translates to CATSAQGTGGDGYTF.

This clonotype occurred many times. V and J are TRBV30 and TRBJ1-2, with D uncertain. V dropped 0 bases and J dropped 8 bases, with 13 bases sitting between them. The CDR3 length is 13 residues. Germline values: CDR1 GTSNPN, CDR2 SVGIG (reference sequence). This CDR3 reads CAWSVREFGGYTF. The CDR3 coding sequence is TGTGCCTGGAGTGTACGGGAATTTGGAGGCTACACCTTC.

This clonotype was counted ten times or more. This chain connects TRBV7-2 to TRBJ2-1; weak D call: TRBD2 (6 bases). Germline CDR1 reads SGHTA; CDR2 reads FQGNSA. Deletions cut 8 bases from V and 1 base from J, with 15 bases between. This CDR3 contains 15 residues. CDR3 in amino acids: CASSEGGGSYNEQFF. CDR3 nucleotides: TGTGCCAGCTCGGAGGGAGGAGGGTCCTACAATGAGCAGTTCTTC.

This clonotype has a count of ten or more. The rearrangement links TRBV27 to TRBJ2-1; TRBD2 aligns across 8 bases. The CDR3 spans 15 residues. In germline, CDR1 is MNHEY, CDR2 SMNVEV (reference sequence). V shed 8 bases, J shed 0 bases, and the junction held 6 bases outside the gene matches. This CDR3 reads CASAPGTSSYNEQFF. In DNA, the CDR3 is TGTGCCAGCGCTCCCGGGACTAGCTCCTACAATGAGCAGTTCTTC.

This clonotype appeared a few times. This chain uses TRBV10-3 with TRBJ2-2; D remains unclear. The CDR3 has 15 amino acids. From germline, CDR1 is ENHRY and CDR2 SYGVKD. Trimming cost V 6 bases and J 3 bases, with 14 bases left between them. DNA for the CDR3: TGTGCCATCAGGAAAAGTATGTCCGACACCGGGGAGCTGTTTTTT. Amino acid sequence: CAIRKSMSDTGELFF.